The subject of this entry is one T cell receptor beta chain. Measured with immunoSEQ multiplex PCR; TCRdb has only the in-frame clones, and not every one. The sample carries fewer than 300,000 clones, about 93% recorded once. The sample belongs to a study of blood T cell repertoires in COVID-19. The V gene's germline CDR1 is MNHEY and CDR2 SVGEGT. V shed 2 bases and J shed 3 bases, with 13 bases lying between them. The CDR3 totals 16 residues. This receptor was taken from a woman aged 30 to 39 who had recovered from COVID-19. The rearrangement links TRBV6-2 or TRBV6-3 to TRBJ2-2, with a weak D call TRBD2 (7 bases). The sequencing input was PBMCs or T cells enriched from blood (not recorded which). This CDR3 reads CASSYPSGGHTGELFF. CDR3 nucleotides: TGTGCCAGCAGTTACCCCTCGGGGGGCCACACCGGGGAGCTGTTTTTT.